These 5 T cell receptor beta chains share one sample of origin, sequenced in a study of CD8 T cells in Susac syndrome. The authors reverse transcribed about 0.5 to 1 ug RNA with random hexamers. MiXCR, run by TCRdb on the immunoSEQ multiplex PCR reads, gives a single entry per CDR3 protein. The top ten clones hold around 0.14% of a sample with around 150,000 distinct CDR3 sequences, just under 95% of them seen once. The sample comprised CD4+ T cells from PBMCs. These receptors all come from a human donor in good health.

V is TRBV20-1 and J is TRBJ1-5; D is unclear. The V end was cut by 5 bases, the J end by 2 bases, with 13 bases between. The CDR3 is 14 residues long. Germline assignment: CDR1 DFQATT and CDR2 SNEGSKA (reference sequence). The DNA for the CDR3 is TGCAGTGCTGCTGTCTCTGGAGGCAATCAGCCCCAGCATTTT. Encoded protein: CSAAVSGGNQPQHF.

The chain couples TRBV3-1 to TRBJ2-1; 9 bases match TRBD2. V gave up 3 bases and J gave up 8 bases; unmatched junction bases: 5. Germline CDR1 LGHDT, CDR2 YNNKEL (reference sequence). The CDR3 has 14 amino acids. The CDR3 spells CASSQRSGGYEQFF. The CDR3 DNA is TGTGCCAGCAGCCAGAGGAGCGGGGGGTATGAGCAGTTCTTC.

The chain is built from TRBV20-1 and TRBJ1-1; D is possibly TRBD1 (5 bases). CDR1 DFQATT and CDR2 SNEGSKA come from the germline V gene (reference sequence). V lost 6 bases and J 1 base, leaving 18 bases between the germline ends. This CDR3 is built from 15 residues. The CDR3 sequence is CSARLGRRENTEAFF. The CDR3 DNA is TGCAGTGCCCGGTTGGGACGGAGGGAGAACACTGAAGCTTTCTTT.

V is TRBV12-3 or TRBV12-4 and J is TRBJ1-1; D remains ambiguous. This CDR3 comprises 14 residues. Trimming left V 3 bases short and J 0 bases short, with 8 bases between. The DNA of the CDR3 is TGTGCCAGCAGTTTGGGCACCTTGAACACTGAAGCTTTCTTT. As protein: CASSLGTLNTEAFF.

J is TRBJ1-1 and V is TRBV29-1; D is possibly TRBD1 (5 bases). Trimming left V 7 bases short and J 0 bases short, with 9 bases between. This CDR3 region has 12 residues. Per the germline V gene, CDR1 is SQVTM and CDR2 is ANQGSEA. The CDR3: CSGGTMNTEAFF. CDR3 sequence (DNA): TGCAGCGGGGGGACGATGAACACTGAAGCTTTCTTT.